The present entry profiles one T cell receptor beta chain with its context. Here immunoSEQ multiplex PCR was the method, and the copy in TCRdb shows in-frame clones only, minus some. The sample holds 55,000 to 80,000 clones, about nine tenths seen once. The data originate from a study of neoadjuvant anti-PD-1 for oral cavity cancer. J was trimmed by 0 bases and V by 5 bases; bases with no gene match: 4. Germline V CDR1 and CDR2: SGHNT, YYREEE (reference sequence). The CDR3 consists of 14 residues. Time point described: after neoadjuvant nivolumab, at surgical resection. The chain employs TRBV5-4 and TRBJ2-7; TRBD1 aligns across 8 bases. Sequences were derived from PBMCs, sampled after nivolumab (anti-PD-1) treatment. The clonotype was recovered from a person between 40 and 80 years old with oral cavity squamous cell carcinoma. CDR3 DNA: TGTGCCAGCAGGAGGGACAGGAGCTCCTACGAGCAGTACTTC. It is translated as CASRRDRSSYEQYF.